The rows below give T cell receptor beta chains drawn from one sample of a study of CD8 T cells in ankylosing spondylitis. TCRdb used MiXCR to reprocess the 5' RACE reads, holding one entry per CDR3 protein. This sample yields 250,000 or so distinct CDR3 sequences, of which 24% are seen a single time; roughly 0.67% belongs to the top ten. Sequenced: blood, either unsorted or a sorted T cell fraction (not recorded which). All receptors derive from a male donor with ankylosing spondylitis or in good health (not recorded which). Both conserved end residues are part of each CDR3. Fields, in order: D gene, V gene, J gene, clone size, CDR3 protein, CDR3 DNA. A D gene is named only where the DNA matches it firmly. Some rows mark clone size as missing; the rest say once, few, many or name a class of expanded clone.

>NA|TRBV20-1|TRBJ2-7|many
CSARVEGYEQYF
TGCAGTGCTAGAGTAGAGGGATACGAGCAGTACTTC
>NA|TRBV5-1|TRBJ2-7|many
CASSLGWDSRIYEQYF
TGCGCCAGCAGCTTGGGGTGGGACTCCCGGATCTACGAGCAGTACTTC
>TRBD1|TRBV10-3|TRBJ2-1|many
CAIGEGQGFDNEQFF
TGTGCCATTGGCGAGGGACAGGGATTTGACAATGAGCAGTTCTTC
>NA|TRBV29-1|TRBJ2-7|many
CSVEEWGEEQYF
TGCAGCGTTGAAGAATGGGGAGAGGAGCAGTACTTC
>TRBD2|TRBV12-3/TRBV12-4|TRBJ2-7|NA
CASSPLTGLAGGTYEQYF
TGTGCCAGCAGTCCCCTCACGGGGCTAGCGGGGGGAACCTACGAGCAGTACTTC
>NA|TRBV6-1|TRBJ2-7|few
CASSDRQGNSYEQYF
TGTGCCAGCAGTGACCGTCAGGGGAATTCCTACGAGCAGTACTTC
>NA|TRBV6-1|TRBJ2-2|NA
CASSALGRYTGELFF
TGTGCCAGCAGCGCCCTGGGAAGATACACCGGGGAGCTGTTTTTT
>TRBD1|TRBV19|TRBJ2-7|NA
CASSVGQGSYEQYF
TGTGCCAGTAGTGTTGGACAGGGGTCCTACGAGCAGTACTTC
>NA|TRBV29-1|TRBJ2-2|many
CSVDDRNTGELFF
TGCAGCGTTGACGACAGGAACACCGGGGAGCTGTTTTTT
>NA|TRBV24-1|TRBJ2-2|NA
CATSPGGMSAGELFF
TGTGCCACCAGCCCAGGGGGGATGAGCGCCGGGGAGCTGTTTTTT
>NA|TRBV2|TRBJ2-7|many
CASKTDANSYEQYF
TGTGCCAGCAAGACAGATGCAAACTCCTACGAGCAGTACTTC
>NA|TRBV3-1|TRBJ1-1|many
CASSQRHGDTEAFF
TGTGCCAGCAGCCAAAGACACGGGGACACTGAAGCTTTCTTT
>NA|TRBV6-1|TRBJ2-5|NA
CASTSWGGSGEETQYF
TGTGCCAGCACCTCTTGGGGAGGCTCGGGGGAAGAGACCCAGTACTTC
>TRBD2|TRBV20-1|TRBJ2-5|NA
CSAVGTSGGAGQETQYF
TGCAGTGCTGTGGGGACTAGCGGGGGGGCGGGTCAAGAGACCCAGTACTTC
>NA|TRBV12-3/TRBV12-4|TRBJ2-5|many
CASRDGASEGETQYF
TGTGCCAGCAGGGACGGGGCTAGCGAAGGAGAGACCCAGTACTTC
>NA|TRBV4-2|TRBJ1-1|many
CASSQEANRMNTEAFF
TGTGCCAGCAGCCAAGAAGCTAATCGGATGAACACTGAAGCTTTCTTT
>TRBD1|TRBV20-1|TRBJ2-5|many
CSATGTGGSQETQYF
TGCAGTGCTACTGGGACAGGGGGAAGCCAAGAGACCCAGTACTTC
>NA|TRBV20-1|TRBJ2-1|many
CSAGEGGGRAYNEQFF
TGCAGTGCTGGGGAGGGGGGGGGACGAGCATACAATGAGCAGTTCTTC
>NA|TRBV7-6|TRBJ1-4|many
CASSYRVIDEKLFF
TGTGCCAGCAGCTATCGGGTCATCGATGAAAAACTGTTTTTT
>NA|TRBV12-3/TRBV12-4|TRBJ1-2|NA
CASSREGIGYTF
TGTGCCAGCTCTCGAGAGGGAATTGGCTACACCTTC
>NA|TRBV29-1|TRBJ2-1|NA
CSVFFGSGREQFF
TGCAGCGTTTTTTTTGGGAGCGGACGGGAGCAGTTCTTC
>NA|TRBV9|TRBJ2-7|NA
CASSVGPDRSTYEQYF
TGTGCCAGCAGCGTAGGCCCCGACAGATCAACCTACGAGCAGTACTTC
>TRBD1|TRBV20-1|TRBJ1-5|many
CSAVRQGGNQPQHF
TGTAGTGCTGTAAGACAGGGTGGCAATCAGCCCCAGCATTTT
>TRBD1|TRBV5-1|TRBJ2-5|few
CASRPGTGLQETQYF
TGCGCCAGCAGACCCGGGACAGGATTACAAGAGACCCAGTACTTC
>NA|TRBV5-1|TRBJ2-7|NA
CASRAGDYEQYF
TGCGCCAGCAGAGCAGGGGACTACGAGCAGTACTTC
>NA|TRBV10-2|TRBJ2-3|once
CASSEGRHSTDTQYF
TGCGCCAGCAGTGAGGGTCGCCATAGCACAGATACGCAGTATTTT
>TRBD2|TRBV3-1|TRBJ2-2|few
CASSPRLAGNTGELFF
TGTGCCAGCAGTCCTCGACTAGCGGGAAACACCGGGGAGCTGTTTTTT
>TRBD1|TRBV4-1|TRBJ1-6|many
CASSQETGTGVIQRSPLHF
TGCGCCAGCAGCCAAGAGACCGGGACAGGGGTCATTCAACGGTCACCCCTCCACTTT
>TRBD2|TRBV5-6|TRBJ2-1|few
CASSLIAGGVNEQFF
TGTGCCAGCAGCTTGATAGCGGGGGGAGTCAATGAGCAGTTCTTC
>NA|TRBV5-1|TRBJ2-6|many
CASSRESSGANVLTF
TGCGCCAGCAGCCGGGAGAGCTCTGGGGCCAACGTCCTGACTTTC
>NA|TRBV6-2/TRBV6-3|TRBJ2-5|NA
CASSYGVRGGKTQYF
TGTGCCAGCAGTTACGGCGTCAGGGGCGGGAAGACCCAGTACTTC
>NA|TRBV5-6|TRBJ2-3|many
CASSVPGLAKSDTQYF
TGTGCCAGCAGCGTGCCGGGACTGGCAAAATCAGATACGCAGTATTTT
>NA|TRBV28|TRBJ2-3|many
CATRGSSTDTQYF
TGTGCCACCCGGGGATCTAGCACAGATACGCAGTATTTT
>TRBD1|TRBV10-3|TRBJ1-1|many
CAISAQPTRGPMNTEAFF
TGTGCCATCAGTGCTCAGCCGACCAGGGGGCCGATGAACACTGAAGCTTTCTTT
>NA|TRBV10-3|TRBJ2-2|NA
CAISESGTGRTGELFF
TGTGCCATCAGTGAGTCCGGAACAGGGCGCACCGGGGAGCTGTTTTTT
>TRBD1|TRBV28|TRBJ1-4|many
CASSSPGQGLEKLFF
TGTGCCAGCAGTTCCCCCGGACAGGGGCTGGAAAAACTGTTTTTT
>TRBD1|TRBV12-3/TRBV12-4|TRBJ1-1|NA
CASRNRGGTEAFF
TGTGCCAGCAGAAACAGGGGTGGCACTGAAGCTTTCTTT